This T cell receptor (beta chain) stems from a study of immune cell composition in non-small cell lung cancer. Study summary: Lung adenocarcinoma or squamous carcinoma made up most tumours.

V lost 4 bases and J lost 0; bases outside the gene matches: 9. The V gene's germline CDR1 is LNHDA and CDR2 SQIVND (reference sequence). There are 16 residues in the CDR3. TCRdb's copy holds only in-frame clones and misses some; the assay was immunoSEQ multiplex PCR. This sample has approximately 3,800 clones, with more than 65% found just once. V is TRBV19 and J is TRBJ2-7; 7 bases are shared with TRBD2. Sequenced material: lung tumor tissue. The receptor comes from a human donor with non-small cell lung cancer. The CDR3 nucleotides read TGTGCCAGTAGTAAGCGACTAGCAAGGGACTCCTACGAGCAGTACTTC. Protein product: CASSKRLARDSYEQYF. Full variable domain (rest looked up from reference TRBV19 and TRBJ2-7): DGGITQSPKYLFRKEGQNVTLSCEQNLNHDAMYWYRQDPGQGLRLIYYSQIVNDFQKGDIAEGYSVSREKKESFPLTVTSAQKNPTAFYLCASSKRLARDSYEQYFGPGTRLTVT.